This T cell receptor (beta chain) was sequenced in a study of beta chain features in type 1 diabetes. Notes on the study in general: Significant though moderate, a shortening of TCRB CDR3s appeared in all four CD4+ subsets of Type 1 diabetes patients. Diminished insertions and augmented deletions at VDJ junctions characterized type 1 diabetes patients. Across patients, naive, central memory and Treg TCRB repertoires exhibited apparently greater similarity than was observed across healthy donors.

This CDR3 has 15 amino acids. The trim removed 4 bases at V and 0 bases at J, leaving 5 bases unmatched. Germline CDR1 is SGDLS and CDR2 is YYNGEE. Isolated RNA was reverse transcribed in full, so expressed TCRB transcripts were sequenced. Data came from immunoSEQ multiplex PCR; TCRdb stores just in-frame clones and leaves some out. The data hold roughly 250,000 clones, with 9.6% observed a single time. This clone has only a few counts. Its antigen is undetermined. One heparinised blood draw, averaging around 0.12 L, came from each donor. The V gene is TRBV9, the J gene TRBJ2-3; 7 positions agree with TRBD2. This clonotype was obtained from a woman aged 18 to 35 in good health. Sequenced material: naive CD4+ T cells from blood. This CDR3 reads CASSPSGPSTDTQYF. In DNA form, the CDR3 reads TGTGCCAGCAGCCCTAGCGGACCTAGCACAGATACGCAGTATTTT.